This is a list of T cell receptor beta chains from one sample in a study of identifying expanded T cells in peripheral blood. Sequenced by immunoSEQ multiplex PCR; TCRdb stores in-frame clones only, minus some. The profile covers approximately 81,000 clones, with around 83% appearing a single time and roughly 21% taken by the ten largest. The sequencing sample was made of blood. The receptor set was obtained from a person between 18 and 69 years old in good health. The CDR3 runs from the conserved cysteine through the conserved F or W. Each record gives: CDR3 protein, CDR3 DNA, clone size, CDR3 length, D gene, J gene, V gene. D genes are given only for firm matches. Size is omitted from some rows. Given values are once, few, many or a class for expanded clones.

CDR3 protein: CASSLESGGIGELFF
CDR3 DNA: TGTGCTAGCAGCTTAGAGTCGGGAGGGATCGGGGAGCTGTTTTTT
clone size: NA
CDR3 length: 15
D gene: TRBD2
J gene: TRBJ2-2
V gene: TRBV7-7

CDR3 protein: CASTNPLTGETEAFF
CDR3 DNA: TGTGCCAGCACCAACCCACTGACAGGGGAGACTGAAGCTTTCTTT
clone size: few
CDR3 length: 15
D gene: TRBD1
J gene: TRBJ1-1
V gene: TRBV7-6

CDR3 protein: CASSLGENERQFF
CDR3 DNA: TGTGCCAGCAGCTTAGGGGAGAATGAGAGGCAGTTCTTC
clone size: NA
CDR3 length: 13
D gene: NA
J gene: TRBJ2-1
V gene: TRBV7-2

CDR3 protein: CASSPDRVAGNTIYF
CDR3 DNA: TGTGCCAGCAGCCCCGACAGGGTGGCTGGAAACACCATATATTTT
clone size: once
CDR3 length: 15
D gene: TRBD1
J gene: TRBJ1-3
V gene: TRBV11-2

CDR3 protein: CASSFELQGRNSGNTIYF
CDR3 DNA: TGTGCCAGCAGTTTTGAACTACAGGGTAGGAACTCTGGAAACACCATATATTTT
clone size: NA
CDR3 length: 18
D gene: NA
J gene: TRBJ1-3
V gene: TRBV28

CDR3 protein: CASSQDEQFF
CDR3 DNA: TGTGCCAGTAGTCAGGATGAGCAGTTCTTC
clone size: NA
CDR3 length: 10
D gene: NA
J gene: TRBJ2-1
V gene: TRBV19

CDR3 protein: CASSPSDRGRSYEQYF
CDR3 DNA: TGTGCCAGCAGTCCGTCGGACAGGGGACGATCCTACGAGCAGTACTTC
clone size: NA
CDR3 length: 16
D gene: TRBD1
J gene: TRBJ2-7
V gene: TRBV27

CDR3 protein: CASSLVGQGYFVGNTIYF
CDR3 DNA: TGTGCCAGCAGCTTAGTAGGACAGGGATATTTCGTCGGAAACACCATATATTTT
clone size: NA
CDR3 length: 18
D gene: TRBD1
J gene: TRBJ1-3
V gene: TRBV11-2

CDR3 protein: CSVAGLKLNTGELFF
CDR3 DNA: TGCAGCGTTGCGGGGCTTAAATTGAACACCGGGGAGCTGTTTTTT
clone size: NA
CDR3 length: 15
D gene: NA
J gene: TRBJ2-2
V gene: TRBV29-1

CDR3 protein: CASSQHRTGMNTEAFF
CDR3 DNA: TGTGCCAGCAGCCAACATCGGACAGGGATGAACACTGAAGCTTTCTTT
clone size: NA
CDR3 length: 16
D gene: TRBD1
J gene: TRBJ1-1
V gene: TRBV7-8

CDR3 protein: CASSIDSSGVWETQYF
CDR3 DNA: TGTGCCAGTAGTATAGATTCGTCGGGGGTCTGGGAGACCCAGTACTTC
clone size: large
CDR3 length: 16
D gene: NA
J gene: TRBJ2-5
V gene: TRBV19

CDR3 protein: CASSVDRGLSGANVLTF
CDR3 DNA: TGTGCCAGTAGCGTCGACAGGGGCCTCTCTGGGGCCAACGTCCTGACTTTC
clone size: NA
CDR3 length: 17
D gene: TRBD1
J gene: TRBJ2-6
V gene: TRBV19

CDR3 protein: CASSRTGSLGNTEAFF
CDR3 DNA: TGTGCCAGTAGTCGGACAGGGTCGTTGGGGAACACTGAAGCTTTCTTT
clone size: NA
CDR3 length: 16
D gene: TRBD1
J gene: TRBJ1-1
V gene: TRBV19

CDR3 protein: CASSLGPSLNPGYGYTF
CDR3 DNA: TGTGCCAGCAGCTTGGGGCCCAGTTTAAACCCGGGCTATGGCTACACCTTC
clone size: NA
CDR3 length: 17
D gene: NA
J gene: TRBJ1-2
V gene: TRBV5-5

CDR3 protein: CASSRGWQNTEAFF
CDR3 DNA: TGTGCCAGCAGCCGGGGCTGGCAGAACACTGAAGCTTTCTTT
clone size: NA
CDR3 length: 14
D gene: NA
J gene: TRBJ1-1
V gene: TRBV7-2

CDR3 protein: CASSVVTSWDEQFF
CDR3 DNA: TGTGCCAGCAGCGTAGTTACTAGCTGGGATGAGCAGTTCTTC
clone size: NA
CDR3 length: 14
D gene: NA
J gene: TRBJ2-1
V gene: TRBV9

CDR3 protein: CASSQLQGNSEKLFF
CDR3 DNA: TGCGCCAGCAGCCAGCTACAGGGGAATAGTGAAAAACTGTTTTTT
clone size: NA
CDR3 length: 15
D gene: TRBD1
J gene: TRBJ1-4
V gene: TRBV4-3

CDR3 protein: CASSLQGQANEKLFF
CDR3 DNA: TGTGCCAGCAGCCTACAGGGACAGGCGAATGAAAAACTGTTTTTT
clone size: NA
CDR3 length: 15
D gene: TRBD1
J gene: TRBJ1-4
V gene: TRBV7-2

CDR3 protein: CASTLRAGGGETQYF
CDR3 DNA: TGTGCCAGCACCCTCAGGGCGGGAGGGGGAGAGACCCAGTACTTC
clone size: many
CDR3 length: 15
D gene: TRBD2
J gene: TRBJ2-5
V gene: TRBV5-4

CDR3 protein: CASSYPGGHQPQHF
CDR3 DNA: TGTGCCAGCAGTTACCCAGGGGGCCATCAGCCCCAGCATTTT
clone size: many
CDR3 length: 14
D gene: TRBD1
J gene: TRBJ1-5
V gene: TRBV6-6

CDR3 protein: CATSRDGYGELFF
CDR3 DNA: TGTGCCACCAGCAGAGATGGGTACGGGGAGCTGTTTTTT
clone size: NA
CDR3 length: 13
D gene: NA
J gene: TRBJ2-2
V gene: TRBV15

CDR3 protein: CASSQDRGSGRAGETQYF
CDR3 DNA: TGCGCCAGCAGCCAAGATCGTGGTAGCGGGAGGGCAGGTGAGACCCAGTACTTC
clone size: NA
CDR3 length: 18
D gene: TRBD2
J gene: TRBJ2-5
V gene: TRBV4-3

CDR3 protein: CASSAQYGNTEAFF
CDR3 DNA: TGTGCCAGCAGCGCCCAGTACGGGAACACTGAAGCTTTCTTT
clone size: few
CDR3 length: 14
D gene: NA
J gene: TRBJ1-1
V gene: TRBV5-5

CDR3 protein: CASSKGGNTIYF
CDR3 DNA: TGTGCCAGCAGCAAAGGAGGAAACACCATATATTTT
clone size: NA
CDR3 length: 12
D gene: NA
J gene: TRBJ1-3
V gene: TRBV21-1

CDR3 protein: CASSPLMGNTEAFF
CDR3 DNA: TGTGCCAGTAGTCCGCTTATGGGGAACACTGAAGCTTTCTTT
clone size: few
CDR3 length: 14
D gene: NA
J gene: TRBJ1-1
V gene: TRBV19

CDR3 protein: CASSQGTVGQPQHF
CDR3 DNA: TGTGCCAGCAGCCAAGGGACAGTGGGTCAGCCCCAGCATTTT
clone size: NA
CDR3 length: 14
D gene: TRBD1
J gene: TRBJ1-5
V gene: TRBV13

CDR3 protein: CASSAQTRDIGDQETQYF
CDR3 DNA: TGTGCCAGCAGCGCCCAAACCCGGGATATAGGAGACCAAGAGACCCAGTACTTC
clone size: NA
CDR3 length: 18
D gene: NA
J gene: TRBJ2-5
V gene: TRBV9

CDR3 protein: CASSPQGAGNQPQHF
CDR3 DNA: TGTGCCAGCAGCCCACAGGGGGCAGGCAATCAGCCCCAGCATTTT
clone size: NA
CDR3 length: 15
D gene: TRBD1
J gene: TRBJ1-5
V gene: TRBV7-2

CDR3 protein: CASSDGSNIQYF
CDR3 DNA: TGTGCCAGCAGTGACGGGTCGAACATTCAGTACTTC
clone size: once
CDR3 length: 12
D gene: NA
J gene: TRBJ2-4
V gene: TRBV6-1

CDR3 protein: CASSVAFAGPYNEQFF
CDR3 DNA: TGTGCCAGCAGCGTAGCTTTCGCGGGACCTTACAATGAGCAGTTCTTC
clone size: NA
CDR3 length: 16
D gene: NA
J gene: TRBJ2-1
V gene: TRBV7-8

CDR3 protein: CASKGDYTSNTGELFF
CDR3 DNA: TGTGCCAGCAAAGGGGACTACACCTCGAACACCGGGGAGCTGTTTTTT
clone size: NA
CDR3 length: 16
D gene: TRBD2
J gene: TRBJ2-2
V gene: TRBV28

CDR3 protein: CASSPPGGGEKLFF
CDR3 DNA: TGTGCCAGCAGCCCTCCAGGGGGGGGCGAAAAACTGTTTTTT
clone size: once
CDR3 length: 14
D gene: TRBD1
J gene: TRBJ1-4
V gene: TRBV7-9

CDR3 protein: CATSRARGQSTDTQYF
CDR3 DNA: TGTGCCACCAGCAGAGCAAGAGGACAGTCCACAGATACGCAGTATTTT
clone size: NA
CDR3 length: 16
D gene: NA
J gene: TRBJ2-3
V gene: TRBV15

CDR3 protein: CASSPAADTQYF
CDR3 DNA: TGTGCCAGCAGCCCCGCCGCAGATACGCAGTATTTT
clone size: once
CDR3 length: 12
D gene: NA
J gene: TRBJ2-3
V gene: TRBV6-6

CDR3 protein: CASSDPGLAGVNEQFF
CDR3 DNA: TGTGCCAGCAGTGACCCCGGACTAGCGGGAGTAAATGAGCAGTTCTTC
clone size: NA
CDR3 length: 16
D gene: TRBD2
J gene: TRBJ2-1
V gene: TRBV6-1

CDR3 protein: CSVLFSTDTQYF
CDR3 DNA: TGCAGCGTTCTTTTTAGCACAGATACGCAGTATTTT
clone size: NA
CDR3 length: 12
D gene: NA
J gene: TRBJ2-3
V gene: TRBV29-1

CDR3 protein: CASSSLAGVHNEQFF
CDR3 DNA: TGTGCCAGCAGCTCCTTAGCGGGAGTCCACAATGAGCAGTTCTTC
clone size: NA
CDR3 length: 15
D gene: TRBD2
J gene: TRBJ2-1
V gene: TRBV7-2

CDR3 protein: CASSINPLGSTDEQYF
CDR3 DNA: TGTGCCAGTAGTATTAACCCCCTAGGGTCAACGGACGAGCAGTACTTC
clone size: NA
CDR3 length: 16
D gene: NA
J gene: TRBJ2-7
V gene: TRBV19

CDR3 protein: CASSLGLAGAKNPSEQYF
CDR3 DNA: TGTGCCAGCAGCTTAGGGCTAGCGGGAGCCAAGAACCCTAGCGAGCAGTACTTC
clone size: NA
CDR3 length: 18
D gene: TRBD2
J gene: TRBJ2-7
V gene: TRBV5-6